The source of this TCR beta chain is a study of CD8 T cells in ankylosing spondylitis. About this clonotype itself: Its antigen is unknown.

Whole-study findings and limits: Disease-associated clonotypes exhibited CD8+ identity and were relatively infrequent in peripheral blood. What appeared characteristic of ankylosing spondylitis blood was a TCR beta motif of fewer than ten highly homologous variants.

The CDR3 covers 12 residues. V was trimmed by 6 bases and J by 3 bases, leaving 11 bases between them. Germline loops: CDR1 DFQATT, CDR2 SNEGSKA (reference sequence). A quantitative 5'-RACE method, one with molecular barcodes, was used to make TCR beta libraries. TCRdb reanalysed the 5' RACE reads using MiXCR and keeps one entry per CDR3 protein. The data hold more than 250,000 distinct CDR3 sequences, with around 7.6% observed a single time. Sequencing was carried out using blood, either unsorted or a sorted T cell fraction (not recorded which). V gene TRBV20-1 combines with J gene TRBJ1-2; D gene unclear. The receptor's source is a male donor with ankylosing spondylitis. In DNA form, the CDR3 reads TGCAGTGCAGAGGGAAGAGACTATGGCTACACCTTC. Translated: CSAEGRDYGYTF.